These 10 T cell receptor beta chains were all obtained from the same sample, sequenced in a study of PD-L1 blockade in urothelial cancer. The table came from immunoSEQ multiplex PCR; TCRdb's copy has only in-frame clones and leaves some out. Seen here are 30,000 to 40,000 clones, around four fifths observed once, and the top ten hold 13% to 15%. Time point reported: pretreatment peripheral blood. The starting material was PBMCs, obtained around atezolizumab (anti-PD-L1) treatment. The receptors here all came from an elderly man with urothelial cancer.

The chain joins TRBV4-3 to TRBJ2-7; D ambiguous. This CDR3 comprises 13 residues. Germline V gene data show CDR1 as LGHNA and CDR2 as YSLEER. Trimming shortened V by 0 bases and J by 3 bases, and 6 bases separated the two germline ends. CDR3 sequence (DNA): TGCGCCAGCAGCCAAGAGACGGGCTACGAGCAGTACTTC. Amino acid sequence: CASSQETGYEQYF.

The gene calls are TRBV5-6 and TRBJ2-4; TRBD1 is a possible D gene (5 bases). Germline assignment: CDR1 SGHDT and CDR2 YYEEEE. The CDR3 consists of 16 residues. Trimming took off 4 bases at V and 4 bases at J, with 18 bases between the two ends. Here the CDR3 DNA reads TGTGCCAGCAGCCTACGCAGGGTCCCAATGAAAAACATTCAGTACTTC. It encodes CASSLRRVPMKNIQYF.

V gene TRBV10-2 combines with J gene TRBJ2-7; possibly TRBD2 for D (6 bases). Germline CDR1 is WSHSY and CDR2 is SAAADI. The CDR3 runs to 15 residues. V lost 5 bases and J 0 bases, leaving 14 bases between the germline ends. CDR3 sequence: CASSRGVGLSYEQYF. In DNA, the CDR3 is TGCGCCAGCAGTCGAGGGGTGGGACTCTCCTACGAGCAGTACTTC.

The rearrangement uses TRBV11-2 and TRBJ2-7, with 7 bases aligning to TRBD1. The length of the CDR3 is 15 residues. Trimming took 8 bases from V and 0 from J; bases not matched to a gene: 10. The germline V gene has CDR1 SGHAT and CDR2 FQNNGV. The CDR3 coding sequence is TGTGCCAGCGGGAGCCCCGGGACAGCCTCCTACGAGCAGTACTTC. It translates to CASGSPGTASYEQYF.

CDR3 amino acids: CAISGTEAGNTIYF. The CDR3, as DNA: TGTGCCATCAGCGGGACAGAGGCTGGAAACACCATATATTTT. The chain recombines TRBV10-3 with TRBJ1-3; 7 positions match TRBD1. The germline gives CDR1 ENHRY, CDR2 SYGVKD. CDR3 length: 14 residues. The V gene end was trimmed by 6 bases and the J gene end by 2 bases; junction bases not matched to a gene: 4.

In this sample, this clone turned up once. The chain recombines TRBV19 with TRBJ2-5, with 11 bases fitting TRBD2. Germline loops: CDR1 LNHDA, CDR2 SQIVND (reference sequence). Unmatched junction bases numbered 3, after V lost 3 bases and J lost 0 bases. CDR3 length: 16 residues. CDR3 nucleotides: TGTGCCAGTAGTATGTATAGCGGGGGGGACCAAGAGACCCAGTACTTC. The encoded protein is CASSMYSGGDQETQYF.

This clone was seen a few times. V gene TRBV28 combines with J gene TRBJ2-5, with D possibly TRBD2 on 6 matching bases. Germline V gives CDR1 MDHEN, CDR2 SYDVKM. Trimming left V 10 bases short and J 5 bases short, with 20 bases between. The CDR3 has 14 residues. CDR3 loop: CATRGGGARETQYF. In nucleotides, the CDR3 is TGTGCCACCCGGGGAGGAGGGGCGCGGGAGACCCAGTACTTC.

The chain uses TRBV4-3 and TRBJ2-1, with 10 bases aligning to TRBD1. Trimming at V came to 0 bases and at J to 9 bases, leaving 11 bases not matched to a gene. The CDR3 covers 17 residues. In germline, CDR1 is LGHNA, CDR2 YSLEER. The CDR3 sequence: CASSQELRQGARGEQFF. The CDR3 region has the DNA TGCGCCAGCAGCCAAGAGCTGCGACAGGGGGCGCGGGGTGAGCAGTTCTTC.

The rearrangement uses TRBV20-1 and TRBJ2-3; 10 nucleotides line up with TRBD1. Trimming took 1 base from V and 13 from J; bases not matched to a gene: 2. Per germline, CDR1 DFQATT and CDR2 SNEGSKA (reference sequence). The CDR3 sequence is 11 residues long. DNA of the CDR3: TGCAGTGCTAGAGGGACAGGGGGAAAGTATTTT. This gives the protein CSARGTGGKYF.

The table lists this clone with a count of one. The chain is built from TRBV28 and TRBJ1-5; D call uncertain. Between the trimmed V and J ends, which lost 6 bases and 7 bases, there was a span of 31 bases. CDR1 MDHEN and CDR2 SYDVKM come from the germline V gene. This CDR3 region has 19 residues. CDR3 loop: CASRNIPGAEKVSKQPQHF. The CDR3 region has the DNA TGTGCCAGCAGAAACATTCCCGGTGCGGAAAAAGTTTCCAAACAGCCCCAGCATTTT.